Below, one T cell receptor beta chain is given with its context. Its antigen remains unidentified. All donors were healthy HIV-negative adults lacking recent acute infections or vaccinations. V shed 6 bases and J shed 6 bases, with 14 bases lying between them. The CDR3 runs 14 residues. Germline V lookup: CDR1 MNHEY, CDR2 SMNVEV (reference sequence). This sample stems from a study of shared clonotypes between healthy human individuals. Study-level findings and limits: Blood was the only sampled material, and tissue repertoires likely differ. The rarefaction results pointed to incomplete sorted-subset sequencing despite large depth.

The authors' processing: ImmunoSEQ sequences covered only the junction and lacked quality scores; filtering therefore differed. Clones were read by immunoSEQ multiplex PCR, and TCRdb kept only the in-frame ones, dropping some. V, J and clone size are taken as reported in that table, and D and trimming were inferred from the DNA itself. The sample includes about 1.1 million clones, more than 75% of them seen just once. The V call is TRBV27, the J call TRBJ2-2; tentative D call: TRBD2 (5 bases). The sequencing sample was made of memory CD4+ T cells from PBMCs. The subset: CD45RA-negative fraction. This sequence was found in a man between 18 and 29 years old in good health. Some clones in this sample may be carry-over from other donors' samples. The CDR3: CASSLSAGAGELFF. The CDR3 nucleotides are TGTGCCAGCAGCCTTAGCGCGGGCGCCGGGGAGCTGTTTTTT.